The text below deals with one T cell receptor beta chain. Its specificity is not known. The PCR had 60 Vbeta and 13 Jbeta primers. Here immunoSEQ multiplex PCR was the method, and the copy in TCRdb shows in-frame clones only, minus some. Among more than 100,000 clones listed, around 79% were seen once. The entry originates in a study of cytomegalovirus exposure and HLA in healthy donors. Study-level results: Most of the CMV-associated TCR beta chains (in a later analysis) appeared to be HLA-restricted.

V gave up 7 bases and J gave up 7 bases; unmatched junction bases: 11. CDR3 size: 16 residues. The germline V gene encodes CDR1 SNHLY and CDR2 FYNNEI. This TCR came from a woman between 40 and 55 years old in good health and CMV-seronegative. The genes are TRBV2 and TRBJ1-4; 11 positions agree with TRBD1. Sequenced: PBMCs. The CDR3 DNA follows: TGTGCCAGCATGGTCCGGACAGGGGGCAGAGGTGAAAAACTGTTTTTT. It translates to CASMVRTGGRGEKLFF.